This T cell receptor beta chain was found in a study of human T cells and chemical hapten exposure. Whole-study results and caveats: PT1 expanded TCR numbers rose with patch test score.

Via MiXCR, TCRdb re-called the RACE reads, giving one row per CDR3 protein. Of under 450,000 distinct CDR3 sequences in the sample, over 6% were seen once. This CDR3 comprises 12 residues. V was clipped by 10 bases and J by 7 bases; unmatched bases: 6. The sample holds many counts of this clonotype. As yet, its antigen is unknown. Noted time point: patch test 2, 6 weeks after DPC sensitization. The sample's treatment: therapeutic diphenylcyclopropenone sensitization with weekly scalp DPC. It was from unfractionated whole blood that total RNA was extracted. Sequences were derived from whole blood, sampled in connection with sensitization to the hapten diphenylcyclopropenone (DPC). V is TRBV12-3 or TRBV12-4 and J is TRBJ1-4; the match to TRBD1 covers 7 bases. The source is a woman younger than 35 with alopecia areata. Some clones in this sample may be carry-over from other donors' samples. The CDR3 loop reads CAIRRGREKLFF. The CDR3 DNA sequence: TGTGCCATAAGGAGGGGGCGTGAAAAACTGTTTTTT.